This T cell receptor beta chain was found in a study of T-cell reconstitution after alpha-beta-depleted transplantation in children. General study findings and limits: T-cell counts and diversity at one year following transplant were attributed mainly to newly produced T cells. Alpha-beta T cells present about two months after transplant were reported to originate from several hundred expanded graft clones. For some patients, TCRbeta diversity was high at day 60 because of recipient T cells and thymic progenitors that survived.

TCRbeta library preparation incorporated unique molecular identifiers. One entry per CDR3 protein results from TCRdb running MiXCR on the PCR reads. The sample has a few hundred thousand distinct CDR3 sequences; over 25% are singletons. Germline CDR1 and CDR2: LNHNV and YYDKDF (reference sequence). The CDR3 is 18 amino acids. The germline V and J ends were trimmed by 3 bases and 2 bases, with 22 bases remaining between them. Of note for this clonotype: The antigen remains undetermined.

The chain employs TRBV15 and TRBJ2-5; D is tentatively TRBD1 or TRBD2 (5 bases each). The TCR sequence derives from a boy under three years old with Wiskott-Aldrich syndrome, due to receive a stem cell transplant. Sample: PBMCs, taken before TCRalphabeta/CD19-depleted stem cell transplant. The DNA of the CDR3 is TGTGCCACCAGCAGGTCCTGGGACCGCAGCCATAAACAAGAGACCCAGTACTTC. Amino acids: CATSRSWDRSHKQETQYF.